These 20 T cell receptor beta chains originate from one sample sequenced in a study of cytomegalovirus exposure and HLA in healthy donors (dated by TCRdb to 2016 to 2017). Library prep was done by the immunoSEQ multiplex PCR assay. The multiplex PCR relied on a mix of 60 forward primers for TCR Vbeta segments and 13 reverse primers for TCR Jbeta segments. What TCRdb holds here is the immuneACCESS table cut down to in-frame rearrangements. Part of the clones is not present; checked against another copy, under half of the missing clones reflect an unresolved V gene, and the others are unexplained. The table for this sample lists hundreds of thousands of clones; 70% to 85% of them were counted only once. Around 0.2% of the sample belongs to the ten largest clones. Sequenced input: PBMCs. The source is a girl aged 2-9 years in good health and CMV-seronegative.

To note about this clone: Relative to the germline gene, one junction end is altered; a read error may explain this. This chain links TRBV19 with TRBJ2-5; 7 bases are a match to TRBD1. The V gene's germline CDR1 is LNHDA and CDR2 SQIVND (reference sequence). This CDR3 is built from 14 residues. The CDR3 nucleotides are TGTGCCAGTAGTTTAGACAGGGCCCAAGAGACCCAGTACTTC. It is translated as CASSLDRAQETQYF.

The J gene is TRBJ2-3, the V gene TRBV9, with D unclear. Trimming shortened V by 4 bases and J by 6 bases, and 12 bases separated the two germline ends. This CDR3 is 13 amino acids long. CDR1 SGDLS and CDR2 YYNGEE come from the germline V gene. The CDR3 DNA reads TGTGCCAGCAGCCCTAGTCTATGGGATACGCAGTATTTT. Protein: CASSPSLWDTQYF.

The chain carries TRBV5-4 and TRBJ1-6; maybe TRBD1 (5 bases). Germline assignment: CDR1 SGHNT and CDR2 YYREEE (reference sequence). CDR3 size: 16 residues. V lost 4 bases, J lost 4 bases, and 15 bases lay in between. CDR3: CASSPRGTLYNSPLHF. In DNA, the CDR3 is TGTGCCAGCAGCCCCCGCGGGACTCTATATAATTCACCCCTCCACTTT.

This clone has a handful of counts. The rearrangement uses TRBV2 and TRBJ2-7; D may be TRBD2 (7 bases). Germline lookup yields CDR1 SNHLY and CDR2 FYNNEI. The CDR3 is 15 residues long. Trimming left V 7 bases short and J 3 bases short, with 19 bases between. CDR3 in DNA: TGTGCCAGCACCAAAGGGGCGGGGGCCAACTACGAGCAGTACTTC. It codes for CASTKGAGANYEQYF.

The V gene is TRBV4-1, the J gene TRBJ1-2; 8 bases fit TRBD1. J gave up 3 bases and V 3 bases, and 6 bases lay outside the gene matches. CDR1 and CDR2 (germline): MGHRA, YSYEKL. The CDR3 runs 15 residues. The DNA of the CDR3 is TGCGCCAGCAGCCAGGCGGACAGGGCGGACTATGGCTACACCTTC. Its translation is CASSQADRADYGYTF.

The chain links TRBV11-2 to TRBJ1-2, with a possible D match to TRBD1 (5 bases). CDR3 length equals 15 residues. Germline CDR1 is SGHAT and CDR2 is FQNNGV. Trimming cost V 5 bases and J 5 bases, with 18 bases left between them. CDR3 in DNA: TGTGCCAGCAGCCCCGGGACTCCGAAGGGATATGGCTACACCTTC. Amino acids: CASSPGTPKGYGYTF.

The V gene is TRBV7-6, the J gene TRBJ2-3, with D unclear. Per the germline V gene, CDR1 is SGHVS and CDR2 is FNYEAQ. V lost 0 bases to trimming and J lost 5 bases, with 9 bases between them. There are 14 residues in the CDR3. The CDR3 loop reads CASSLATNKDTQYF. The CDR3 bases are TGTGCCAGCAGCTTAGCTACTAACAAAGATACGCAGTATTTT.

CDR3 DNA sequence: TGCGCCAGCAGCCGCCCGGGACAGGGGGCTTACGAGCAGTACTTC. It translates to CASSRPGQGAYEQYF. The V gene is TRBV4-1, the J gene TRBJ2-5, with 12 bases identical to TRBD1. The assigned J gene may be wrong: the sequence end matches TRBJ2-7 better. The CDR3 sequence is 15 residues long. Per the germline V gene, CDR1 is MGHRA and CDR2 is YSYEKL.

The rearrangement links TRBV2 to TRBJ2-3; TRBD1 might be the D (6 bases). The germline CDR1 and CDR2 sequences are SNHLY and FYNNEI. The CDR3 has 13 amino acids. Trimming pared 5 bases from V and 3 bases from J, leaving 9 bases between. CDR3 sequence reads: CASSLGATDTQYF. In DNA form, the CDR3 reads TGTGCCAGCAGTCTGGGGGCAACAGATACGCAGTATTTT. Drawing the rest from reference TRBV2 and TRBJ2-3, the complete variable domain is EPEVTQTPSHQVTQMGQEVILRCVPISNHLYFYWYRQILGQKVEFLVSFYNNEISEKSEIFDDQFSVERPDGSNFTLKIRSTKLEDSAMYFCASSLGATDTQYFGPGTRLTVL.

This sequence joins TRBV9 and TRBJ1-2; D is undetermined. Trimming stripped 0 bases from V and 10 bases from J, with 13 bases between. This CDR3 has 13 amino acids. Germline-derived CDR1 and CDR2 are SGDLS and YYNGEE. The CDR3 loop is CASSVGAADDYTF. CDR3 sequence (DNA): TGTGCCAGCAGCGTAGGGGCAGCCGATGACTACACCTTC.

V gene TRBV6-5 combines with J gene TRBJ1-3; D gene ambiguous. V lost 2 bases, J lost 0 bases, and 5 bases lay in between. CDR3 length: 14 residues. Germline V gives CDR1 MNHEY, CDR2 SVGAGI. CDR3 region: CASSYGRSGNTIYF. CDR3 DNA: TGTGCCAGCAGTTACGGGCGCTCTGGAAACACCATATATTTT.

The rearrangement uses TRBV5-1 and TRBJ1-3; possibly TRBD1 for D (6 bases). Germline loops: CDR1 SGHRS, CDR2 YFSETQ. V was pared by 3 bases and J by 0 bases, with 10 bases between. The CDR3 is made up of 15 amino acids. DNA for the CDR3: TGCGCCAGCAGCTCGGGACAAACCTCTGGAAACACCATATATTTT. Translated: CASSSGQTSGNTIYF.

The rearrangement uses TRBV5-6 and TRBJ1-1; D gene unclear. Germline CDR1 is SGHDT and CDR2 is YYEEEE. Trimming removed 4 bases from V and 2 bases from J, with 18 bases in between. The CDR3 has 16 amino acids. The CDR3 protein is CASSGPSSSPNTEAFF. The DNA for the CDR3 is TGTGCCAGCAGCGGGCCTAGCTCTAGCCCTAACACTGAAGCTTTCTTT.

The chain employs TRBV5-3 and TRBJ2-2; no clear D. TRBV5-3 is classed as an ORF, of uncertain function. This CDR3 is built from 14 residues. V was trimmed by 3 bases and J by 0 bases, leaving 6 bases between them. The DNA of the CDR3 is TGTGCCAGAAGCTCGAGATCGAACACCGGGGAGCTGTTTTTT. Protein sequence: CARSSRSNTGELFF.

CDR3 protein: CASSYTGTSYEQYF. The CDR3 DNA follows: TGTGCCAGCAGTTATACGGGAACTTCCTACGAGCAGTACTTC. This rearrangement joins TRBV6-5 to TRBJ2-7; tentatively, D is TRBD2 (5 bases). Trimming removed 3 bases at V and 1 base at J, with 10 bases between. CDR1 and CDR2 (germline): MNHEY, SVGAGI. The CDR3 totals 14 residues.

In DNA form, the CDR3 reads TGCGCCAGCAGCCTCGGACTAGCGGACAAGAACTACGAGCAGTACTTC. Translation: CASSLGLADKNYEQYF. The V gene is TRBV4-1, the J gene TRBJ2-7; 10 bases match TRBD2. The CDR3 consists of 16 residues. Looked up from germline, CDR1 is MGHRA and CDR2 is YSYEKL. V lost 4 bases and J lost 3; bases outside the gene matches: 9.

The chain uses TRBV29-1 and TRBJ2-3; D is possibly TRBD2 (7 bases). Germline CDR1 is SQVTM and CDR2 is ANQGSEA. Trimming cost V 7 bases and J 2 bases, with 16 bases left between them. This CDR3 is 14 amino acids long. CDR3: CSAGGGLHTDTQYF. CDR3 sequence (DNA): TGCAGCGCTGGAGGGGGACTACACACAGATACGCAGTATTTT.

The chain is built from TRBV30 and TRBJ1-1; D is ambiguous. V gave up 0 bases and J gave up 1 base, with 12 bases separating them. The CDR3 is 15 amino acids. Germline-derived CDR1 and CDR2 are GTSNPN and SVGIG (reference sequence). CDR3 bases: TGTGCCTGGAGTGTACCGGACTCTTGGAACACTGAAGCTTTCTTT. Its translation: CAWSVPDSWNTEAFF.

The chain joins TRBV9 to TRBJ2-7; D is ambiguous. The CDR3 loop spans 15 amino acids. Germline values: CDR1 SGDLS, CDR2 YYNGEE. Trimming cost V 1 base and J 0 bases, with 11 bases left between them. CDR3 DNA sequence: TGTGCCAGCAGCGTAAACCCCGTTAGCTCCTACGAGCAGTACTTC. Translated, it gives CASSVNPVSSYEQYF. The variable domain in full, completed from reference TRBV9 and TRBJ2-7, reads DSGVTQTPKHLITATGQRVTLRCSPRSGDLSVYWYQQSLDQGLQFLIQYYNGEERAKGNILERFSAQQFPDLHSELNLSSLELGDSALYFCASSVNPVSSYEQYFGPGTRLTVT.

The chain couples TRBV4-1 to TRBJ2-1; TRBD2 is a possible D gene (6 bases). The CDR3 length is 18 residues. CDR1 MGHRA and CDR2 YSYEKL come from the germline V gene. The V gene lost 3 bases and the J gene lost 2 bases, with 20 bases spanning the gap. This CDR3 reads CASSQSLSPGLPYNEQFF. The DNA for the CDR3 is TGCGCCAGCAGCCAGTCCCTATCCCCCGGACTACCCTACAATGAGCAGTTCTTC.